What follows are 28 T cell receptor beta chains derived from one specimen sequenced in a study of cytomegalovirus exposure and HLA in healthy donors. The PCR made use of 60 Vbeta and 13 Jbeta primers. Profiled with immunoSEQ multiplex PCR; TCRdb holds only in-frame clones, not every one. This sample has under 200,000 clones, with over 60% found just once. The sequenced sample was PBMCs. The receptor source for this set is a woman in her 30s in good health and CMV-seronegative.

The J gene is TRBJ2-7, the V gene TRBV7-2; D perhaps matches TRBD1 (6 bases). V shed 0 bases and J shed 2 bases, with 11 bases lying between them. The CDR3 contains 15 residues. Germline loops: CDR1 SGHTA, CDR2 FQGNSA. Here the CDR3 DNA reads TGTGCCAGCAGCTTAGCCCAGGGGACCCCCTACGAGCAGTACTTC. The encoded protein is CASSLAQGTPYEQYF.

J is TRBJ2-2 and V is TRBV5-4; TRBD2 aligns across 12 bases. CDR1 is SGHNT and CDR2 is YYREEE in the germline V gene (reference sequence). The CDR3 extends over 17 amino acids. V lost 4 bases and J lost 7; bases outside the gene matches: 11. CDR3 in amino acids: CASSPSGGGGIVGELFF. For the CDR3, the DNA is TGTGCCAGCAGCCCTAGCGGGGGGGGCGGAATTGTCGGGGAGCTGTTTTTT.

V gene TRBV9 combines with J gene TRBJ2-1, with D perhaps TRBD1 (6 bases). This CDR3 is 17 amino acids long. Germline V lookup: CDR1 SGDLS, CDR2 YYNGEE. The V end lost 3 bases, the J end lost 0 bases, and 16 bases lay between the germline ends. The CDR3 DNA sequence: TGTGCCAGCAGCGCCTCAAACAGGGTTCTCTCCTACAATGAGCAGTTCTTC. It translates to CASSASNRVLSYNEQFF. Drawing the rest from reference TRBV9 and TRBJ2-1, the complete variable domain is DSGVTQTPKHLITATGQRVTLRCSPRSGDLSVYWYQQSLDQGLQFLIQYYNGEERAKGNILERFSAQQFPDLHSELNLSSLELGDSALYFCASSASNRVLSYNEQFFGPGTRLTVL.

This clone has just one count. The chain recombines TRBV5-4 with TRBJ1-1; D possibly corresponds to TRBD1 (5 bases). CDR3 length: 16 residues. CDR1 and CDR2 (germline): SGHNT, YYREEE (reference sequence). Trimming left V 6 bases short and J 3 bases short, with 21 bases between. The CDR3 sequence: CASTQSPPRGYTEAFF. In nucleotides, the CDR3 is TGTGCCAGCACCCAATCCCCACCCCGGGGGTACACTGAAGCTTTCTTT. The full variable domain, rest sourced from reference TRBV5-4 and TRBJ1-1, is ETGVTQSPTHLIKTRGQQVTLRCSSQSGHNTVSWYQQALGQGPQFIFQYYREEENGRGNFPPRFSGLQFPNYSSELNVNALELDDSALYLCASTQSPPRGYTEAFFGQGTRLTVV.

The genes are TRBV6-5 and TRBJ2-7, with D tentatively TRBD2 (6 bases). Trimming stripped 5 bases from V and 2 bases from J, with 16 bases between. The CDR3 is 15 amino acids. The germline V gene encodes CDR1 MNHEY and CDR2 SVGAGI. The CDR3 nucleotides are TGTGCCAGCAGTCTCCGGGCGGGAACTACCTACGAGCAGTACTTC. Translated: CASSLRAGTTYEQYF.

The chain joins TRBV19 to TRBJ1-1; D gene uncertain. The CDR3 length is 15 residues. Per germline, CDR1 LNHDA and CDR2 SQIVND (reference sequence). The ends were cut back, 3 bases at V and 4 bases at J, with 15 bases in the middle. CDR3 residues: CASSIRPGSGTEAFF. Here the CDR3 DNA reads TGTGCCAGTAGTATTCGTCCGGGAAGCGGCACTGAAGCTTTCTTT.

The chain joins TRBV7-2 to TRBJ1-2, with D tentatively TRBD1 (6 bases). The CDR3 is 15 residues long. Trimming took off 3 bases at V and 4 bases at J, with 15 bases between the two ends. Germline CDR1 reads SGHTA; CDR2 reads FQGNSA. CDR3 in amino acids: CASSLEQGSGYGYTF. The DNA for the CDR3 is TGTGCCAGCAGCTTGGAACAGGGTTCGGGCTATGGCTACACCTTC.

The J gene is TRBJ2-7, the V gene TRBV7-3; 8 bases fit TRBD1. This CDR3 spans 14 amino acids. Germline V gene lookup returns CDR1 SGHTA and CDR2 FQGTGA. V shed 5 bases and J 3 bases; nucleotides not matched to a gene: 6. The chain's CDR3 is CASSTEGQGYEQYF. CDR3 bases: TGTGCCAGCAGCACCGAAGGACAGGGCTACGAGCAGTACTTC.

The rearrangement links TRBV29-1 to TRBJ2-1, with TRBD2 matching over 12 bases. The CDR3 loop spans 15 amino acids. The germline V gene has CDR1 SQVTM and CDR2 ANQGSEA. V gave up 7 bases and J gave up 10 bases; unmatched junction bases: 14. CDR3 coding DNA: TGCAGCGCAGTAGGGCTAGCGGGGGGGAGAGGGGAGCAGTTCTTC. Translated: CSAVGLAGGRGEQFF.

CDR3 sequence reads: CASSPGGQLIAFF. CDR3 bases: TGTGCCAGCAGCCCCGGAGGGCAGTTGATAGCTTTCTTT. The gene calls are TRBV5-4 and TRBJ1-1; no clear D gene. The germline gives CDR1 SGHNT, CDR2 YYREEE (reference sequence). The CDR3 is 13 residues long. Between the trimmed V and J ends, which lost 4 bases and 10 bases, there was a span of 17 bases.

The chain is built from TRBV10-3 and TRBJ1-5; no firm D call. V lost 3 bases and J lost 0, with 9 bases in between. This CDR3 is 15 amino acids long. Germline CDR1 reads ENHRY; CDR2 reads SYGVKD. CDR3 coding DNA: TGTGCCATCAGTGACGAACAGATTAGCAATCAGCCCCAGCATTTT. It yields the protein CAISDEQISNQPQHF.

The chain carries TRBV28 and TRBJ1-2; D not resolved. The germline gives CDR1 MDHEN, CDR2 SYDVKM. This CDR3 has 12 residues. V lost 3 bases to trimming and J lost 5 bases, with 7 bases between them. The CDR3 is CASSFGRYGYTF. CDR3 nucleotides: TGTGCCAGCAGTTTTGGCAGATATGGCTACACCTTC.

The rearrangement joins TRBV4-1 to TRBJ2-2; 11 bases are shared with TRBD2. The CDR3 consists of 13 residues. CDR1 and CDR2 from the germline V gene are MGHRA and YSYEKL. Trimming at V came to 0 bases and at J to 17 bases, leaving 5 bases not matched to a gene. The CDR3 region is CASSQDLAGGPFF. CDR3 in DNA: TGCGCCAGCAGCCAAGATCTAGCGGGGGGTCCATTTTTT.

To note about this clone: The junction departs from the called germline gene at one end, perhaps through a read error. This sequence joins TRBV7-9 and TRBJ2-2; TRBD1 matches 8 bases. Germline V gene data show CDR1 as SEHNR and CDR2 as FQNEAQ (reference sequence). The CDR3 sequence is 16 residues long. This CDR3 is CSSSHQTGGSTGELFF. The CDR3 DNA sequence: TGTTCCAGCAGCCATCAAACAGGGGGGTCCACCGGGGAGCTGTTTTTT.

This sequence joins TRBV7-6 and TRBJ2-1; no clear D gene. Trimming took 0 bases from V and 5 from J, leaving 11 bases between them. Germline V lookup: CDR1 SGHVS, CDR2 FNYEAQ. This CDR3 has 15 residues. The CDR3 sequence: CASSLAGGGDNEQFF. The CDR3 nucleotides are TGTGCCAGCAGCTTAGCGGGTGGTGGAGACAATGAGCAGTTCTTC.

The chain links TRBV7-2 to TRBJ1-6, with TRBD1 matching 9 bases. The CDR3 contains 15 residues. With V trimmed by 5 bases and J by 8 bases, 7 bases remained unmatched. The V gene's germline CDR1 is SGHTA and CDR2 FQGNSA. The CDR3 sequence: CASSPTGGAYSPLHF. CDR3 bases: TGTGCCAGCAGCCCAACAGGGGGCGCATATTCACCCCTCCACTTT.

This clone was detected only once. CDR3 amino acids: CASSGDGGSGNTIYF. CDR3 nucleotides: TGTGCCAGCAGCGGGGACGGGGGTTCTGGAAACACCATATATTTT. The gene calls are TRBV5-4 and TRBJ1-3; perhaps TRBD1 as D (5 bases). The CDR3 runs to 15 residues. Germline V gene lookup returns CDR1 SGHNT and CDR2 YYREEE (reference sequence). Trimming cost V 4 bases and J 1 base, with 12 bases left between them.

The CDR3 protein is CASSQDLSYNEQFF. The DNA of the CDR3 is TGTGCCAGCAGCCAAGATCTTTCCTACAATGAGCAGTTCTTC. This chain links TRBV4-2 with TRBJ2-1; the D is unclear. With 0 bases removed from V and 1 base from J, the gap between germline ends came to 4 bases. The germline V gene has CDR1 LGHNA and CDR2 YNFKEQ. The CDR3 runs 14 residues.

J is TRBJ2-2 and V is TRBV2; 8 nucleotides align to TRBD1. The CDR3 loop spans 13 amino acids. Losses at the gene ends were 6 bases for V and 6 bases for J; bases not matched to a gene: 3. Germline V gene lookup returns CDR1 SNHLY and CDR2 FYNNEI. The CDR3 here is CASRVQGAGELFF. Written as DNA, the CDR3 is TGTGCCAGCAGGGTACAGGGGGCCGGGGAGCTGTTTTTT.

This chain uses TRBV9 with TRBJ2-7; D may be TRBD1 (5 bases). The CDR3 runs 14 residues. CDR1 SGDLS and CDR2 YYNGEE come from the germline V gene. V was cut by 0 bases and J by 0 bases, with 7 bases left in between. CDR3 nucleotide sequence: TGTGCCAGCAGCGTAGTAGGGGACTCCTACGAGCAGTACTTC. Translation: CASSVVGDSYEQYF.

The J gene is TRBJ1-1, the V gene TRBV27; a possible D gene is TRBD1 (5 bases). The CDR3 loop spans 14 amino acids. V was cut by 4 bases and J by 4 bases, with 13 bases left in between. The germline V gene has CDR1 MNHEY and CDR2 SMNVEV (reference sequence). Here the CDR3 DNA reads TGTGCCAGCAGTTATTACAGGTCGTCCACTGAAGCTTTCTTT. Protein sequence: CASSYYRSSTEAFF.

The chain employs TRBV7-2 and TRBJ2-3, with D tentatively TRBD1 (6 bases). V gave up 5 bases and J gave up 7 bases, with 13 bases separating them. This CDR3 region has 13 residues. Looked up from germline, CDR1 is SGHTA and CDR2 is FQGNSA. The CDR3 DNA is TGTGCCAGCAGCGTCGGACAGTCCAATACGCAGTATTTT. It translates to CASSVGQSNTQYF. Based on the CDR3 plus reference TRBV7-2 and TRBJ2-3, the full variable domain is GAGVSQSPSNKVTEKGKDVELRCDPISGHTALYWYRQSLGQGLEFLIYFQGNSAPDKSGLPSDRFSAERTGGSVSTLTIQRTQQEDSAVYLCASSVGQSNTQYFGPGTRLTVL.

This clone showed up just a few times. The V and J genes are TRBV7-2 and TRBJ1-3; 10 bases align to TRBD1. Germline V gives CDR1 SGHTA, CDR2 FQGNSA. This CDR3 is 18 amino acids long. Losses at the gene ends were 5 bases for V and 8 bases for J; bases not matched to a gene: 18. The CDR3 here is CASSHPVKPGQGLYTIYF. The CDR3 coding sequence is TGTGCCAGCAGCCACCCAGTTAAACCGGGACAGGGGTTATACACCATATATTTT.

The chain is built from TRBV7-6 and TRBJ1-3, with 8 bases aligning to TRBD1. Trimming removed 5 bases from V and 4 bases from J; junction bases left unmatched: 10. This CDR3 is built from 16 residues. CDR1 and CDR2 (germline): SGHVS, FNYEAQ. The CDR3 spells CASSSGQGSEGNTIYF. The CDR3 DNA reads as TGTGCCAGCAGCAGTGGACAGGGATCGGAAGGAAACACCATATATTTT.

This sequence joins TRBV28 and TRBJ1-5, with a possible D match to TRBD1 (6 bases). The germline V and J ends were trimmed by 7 bases and 2 bases, with 12 bases remaining between them. The CDR3 spans 14 residues. Looked up from germline, CDR1 is MDHEN and CDR2 is SYDVKM. The CDR3 region is CASTPGGGNQPQHF. DNA of the CDR3: TGTGCCAGCACCCCGGGGGGCGGCAATCAGCCCCAGCATTTT.

This chain connects TRBV7-2 to TRBJ1-1, with 7 bases that match TRBD1. Per germline, CDR1 SGHTA and CDR2 FQGNSA. Trimming at V came to 5 bases and at J to 5 bases, leaving 5 bases not matched to a gene. CDR3 length: 13 residues. CDR3 in amino acids: CASSRQGSTEAFF. CDR3 bases: TGTGCCAGCAGCCGACAGGGAAGTACTGAAGCTTTCTTT.

This rearrangement joins TRBV30 to TRBJ1-2; D perhaps matches TRBD1 (6 bases). Deletions cut 5 bases from V and 7 bases from J, with 14 bases between. Germline values: CDR1 GTSNPN, CDR2 SVGIG (reference sequence). The CDR3 consists of 12 residues. The CDR3 coding sequence is TGTGCCTGGCACCGGGACATAGGTGGCTACACCTTC. It codes for CAWHRDIGGYTF.

This chain uses TRBV7-2 with TRBJ2-2; no definite D call. The germline gives CDR1 SGHTA, CDR2 FQGNSA. This CDR3 region has 14 residues. Trimming removed 5 bases from V and 5 bases from J, with 12 bases in between. The CDR3 DNA follows: TGTGCCAGCAGCCCCTCAGCGCTTACCGGGGAGCTGTTTTTT. Translating gives CASSPSALTGELFF.